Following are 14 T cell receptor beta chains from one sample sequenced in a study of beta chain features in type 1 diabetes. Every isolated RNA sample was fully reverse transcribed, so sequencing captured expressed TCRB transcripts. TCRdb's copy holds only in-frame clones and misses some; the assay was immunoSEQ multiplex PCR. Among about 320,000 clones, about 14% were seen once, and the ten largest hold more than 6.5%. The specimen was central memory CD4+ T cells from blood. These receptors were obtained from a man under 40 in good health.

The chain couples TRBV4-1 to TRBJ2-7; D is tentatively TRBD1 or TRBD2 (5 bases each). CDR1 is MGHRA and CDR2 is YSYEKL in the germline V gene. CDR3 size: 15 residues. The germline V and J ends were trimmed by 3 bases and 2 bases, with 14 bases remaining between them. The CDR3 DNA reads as TGCGCCAGCAGCCATCTCCGGGACGGTCCCTACGAGCAGTACTTC. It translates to CASSHLRDGPYEQYF.

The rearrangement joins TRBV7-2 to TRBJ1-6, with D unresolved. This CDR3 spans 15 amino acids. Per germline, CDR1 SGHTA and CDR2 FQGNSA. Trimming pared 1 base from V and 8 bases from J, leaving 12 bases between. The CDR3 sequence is CASSLVSRTHSPLHF. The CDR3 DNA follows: TGTGCCAGCAGCTTAGTTAGCAGGACCCATTCACCCCTCCACTTT.

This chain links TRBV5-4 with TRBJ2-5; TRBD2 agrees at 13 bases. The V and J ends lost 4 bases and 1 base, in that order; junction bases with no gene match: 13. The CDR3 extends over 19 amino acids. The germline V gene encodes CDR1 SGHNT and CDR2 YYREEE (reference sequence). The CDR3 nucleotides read TGTGCCAGCAGCGGGAGGCCACTAGCGGGAGGGCTCACCCAAGAGACCCAGTACTTC. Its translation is CASSGRPLAGGLTQETQYF. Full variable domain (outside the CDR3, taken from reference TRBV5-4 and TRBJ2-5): ETGVTQSPTHLIKTRGQQVTLRCSSQSGHNTVSWYQQALGQGPQFIFQYYREEENGRGNFPPRFSGLQFPNYSSELNVNALELDDSALYLCASSGRPLAGGLTQETQYFGPGTRLLVL.

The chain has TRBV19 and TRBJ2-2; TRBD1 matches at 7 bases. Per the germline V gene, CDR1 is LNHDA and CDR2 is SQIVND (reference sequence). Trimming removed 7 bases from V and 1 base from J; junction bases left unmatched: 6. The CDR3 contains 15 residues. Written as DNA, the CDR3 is TGTGCCAGTATCGCTGGACAGGTGAACACCGGGGAGCTGTTTTTT. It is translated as CASIAGQVNTGELFF.

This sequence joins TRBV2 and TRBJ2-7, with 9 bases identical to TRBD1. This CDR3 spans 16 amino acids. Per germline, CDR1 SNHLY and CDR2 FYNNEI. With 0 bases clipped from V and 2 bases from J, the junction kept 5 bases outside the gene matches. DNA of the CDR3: TGTGCCAGCAGTGAAGCGACGGGACAGGGCGCCTACGAGCAGTACGTC. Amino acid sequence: CASSEATGQGAYEQYV.

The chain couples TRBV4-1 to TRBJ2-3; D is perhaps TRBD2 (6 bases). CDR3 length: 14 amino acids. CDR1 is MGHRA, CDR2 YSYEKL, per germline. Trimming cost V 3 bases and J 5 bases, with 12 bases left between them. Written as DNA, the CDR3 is TGCGCCAGCAGCCATCCTCGGCGGGGAGATACGCAGTATTTT. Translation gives CASSHPRRGDTQYF.

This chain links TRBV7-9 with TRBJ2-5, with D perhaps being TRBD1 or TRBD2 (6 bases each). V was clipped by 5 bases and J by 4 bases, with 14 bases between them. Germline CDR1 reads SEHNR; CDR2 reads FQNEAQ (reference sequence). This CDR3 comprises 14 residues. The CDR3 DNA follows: TGTGCCAGCAGCGAACAGGGACTTGGAGAGACCCAGTACTTC. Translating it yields CASSEQGLGETQYF.

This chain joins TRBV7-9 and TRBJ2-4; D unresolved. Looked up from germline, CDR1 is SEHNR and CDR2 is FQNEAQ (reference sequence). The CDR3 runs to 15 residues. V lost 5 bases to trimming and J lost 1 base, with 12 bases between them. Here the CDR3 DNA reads TGTGCCAGCAGCCCCATGGGCTCTGCCAAAAACATTCAGTACTTC. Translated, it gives CASSPMGSAKNIQYF.

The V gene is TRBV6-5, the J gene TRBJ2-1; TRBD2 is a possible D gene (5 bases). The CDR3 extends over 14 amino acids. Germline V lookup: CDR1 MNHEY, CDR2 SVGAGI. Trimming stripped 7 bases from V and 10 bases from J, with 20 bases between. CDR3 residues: CASMMGVGLGEQFF. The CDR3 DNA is TGTGCCAGCATGATGGGAGTTGGTCTAGGCGAGCAGTTCTTC.

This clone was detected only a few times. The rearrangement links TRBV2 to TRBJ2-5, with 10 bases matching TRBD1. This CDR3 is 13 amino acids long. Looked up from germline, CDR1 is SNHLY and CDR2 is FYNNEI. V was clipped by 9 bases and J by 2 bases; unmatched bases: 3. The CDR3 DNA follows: TGTGCCAGTAAGGGACAGGGGCAAGAGACCCAGTACTTC. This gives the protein CASKGQGQETQYF.

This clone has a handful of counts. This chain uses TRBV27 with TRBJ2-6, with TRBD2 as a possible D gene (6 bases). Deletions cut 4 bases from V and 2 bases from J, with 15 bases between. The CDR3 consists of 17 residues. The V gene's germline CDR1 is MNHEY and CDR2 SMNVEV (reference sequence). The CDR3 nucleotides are TGTGCCAGCAGTTACTCGAAAGGGGAGGCTGGGGCCAACGTCCTGACTTTC. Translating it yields CASSYSKGEAGANVLTF.

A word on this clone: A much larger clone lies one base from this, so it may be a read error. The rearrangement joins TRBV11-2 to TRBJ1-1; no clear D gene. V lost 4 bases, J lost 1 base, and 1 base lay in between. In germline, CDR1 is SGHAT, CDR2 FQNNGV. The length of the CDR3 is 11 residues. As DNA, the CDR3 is TGTGCCAGCAGCTCGAACACTGAAGCTTTCTTT. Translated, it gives CASSSNTEAFF.

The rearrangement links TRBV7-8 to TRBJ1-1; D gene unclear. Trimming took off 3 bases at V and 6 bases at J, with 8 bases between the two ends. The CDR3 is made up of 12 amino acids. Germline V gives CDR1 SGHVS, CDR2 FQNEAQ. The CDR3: CASSLPGAEAFF. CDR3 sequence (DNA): TGTGCCAGCAGCTTGCCTGGGGCTGAAGCTTTCTTT.

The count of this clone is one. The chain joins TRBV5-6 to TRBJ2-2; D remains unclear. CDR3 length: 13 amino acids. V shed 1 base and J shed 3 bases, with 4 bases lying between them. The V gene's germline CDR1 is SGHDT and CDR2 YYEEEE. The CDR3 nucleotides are TGTGCCAGCAGCTTGCCGCACACCGGGGAGCTGTTTTTT. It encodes CASSLPHTGELFF.